This T cell receptor (beta chain) appears in the sequencing data of a study of early T cells in non-severe SARS-CoV-2 infection. Study-level information: Bulk RNA isolated from unsorted whole blood underwent sequencing; chains were not paired.

In the library, individual cDNA molecules carried attached unique molecular identifiers. TCRdb ran MiXCR on the 5' RACE reads and lists one entry per CDR3 protein. The data show about 50,000 distinct CDR3 sequences, with under 7.5% seen just once and about 2.8% held by the top ten. The CDR3 runs to 15 residues. The germline CDR1 and CDR2 sequences are MNHEY and SVGEGT. The V end lost 6 bases, the J end lost 2 bases, and 17 bases lay between the germline ends. Study-level results: Lookups in VDJdb leaned toward anti-spike CD8 responses and missed private and CD4 specificities.

This clonotype was counted ten times or more. The antigen remains undetermined. The chain uses TRBV6-2 or TRBV6-3 and TRBJ2-7; D possibly corresponds to TRBD1 (5 bases). The source of this sequence is an adult who was a healthcare worker with PCR-confirmed SARS-CoV-2 infection or an uninfected control (not recorded which). This sample comprised whole blood, obtained at baseline. The CDR3 DNA sequence: TGTGCCAGCAGCCCAGTGATGGTGGGGCCCTACGAGCAGTACTTC. This sequence encodes CASSPVMVGPYEQYF.